Shown below are 32 T cell receptor beta chains from a single sample sequenced in a study of blood T cells in healthy people across ages. PCR was performed a second time for about 7 to 11 cycles using a sample-barcoded 5' primer and a J-beta primer mix. MiXCR was run by TCRdb on the 5' RACE reads, yielding one entry per CDR3 protein. The repertoire holds 710,000 or so distinct CDR3 sequences, with about 24% as singletons. The sequenced sample was blood. All receptors come from a man in his 70s in good health.

As regards this clonotype: A much larger clone differs from this one at a single base, so this may be a read error. V is TRBV10-3 and J is TRBJ1-5, with D possibly being TRBD1 (5 bases). Deletions cut 7 bases from V and 2 bases from J, with 9 bases between. This CDR3 spans 13 amino acids. Germline-derived CDR1 and CDR2 are ENHRY and SYGVKD. This chain's CDR3 is CAINGGGNQPQHF. Written as DNA, the CDR3 is TGTGCCATCAACGGGGGGGGCAATCAGCCCCAGCATTTT.

This clonotype has a handful of counts. The rearrangement joins TRBV14 to TRBJ2-3; 13 bases are a match to TRBD2. Losses at the gene ends were 4 bases for V and 2 bases for J; bases not matched to a gene: 3. Germline CDR1 is SGHDN and CDR2 is FVKESK. This CDR3 comprises 16 residues. DNA of the CDR3: TGTGCCAGCAGCCCCACTAGCGGGAGGGACACAGATACGCAGTATTTT. Protein product: CASSPTSGRDTDTQYF.

The V call is TRBV20-1, the J call TRBJ1-5, with a weak D call TRBD1 (6 bases). Deletions cut 3 bases from V and 5 bases from J, with 17 bases between. This CDR3 is 15 amino acids long. CDR1 is DFQATT and CDR2 is SNEGSKA in the germline V gene (reference sequence). The CDR3: CSASGGQGLDQPQHF. Written as DNA, the CDR3 is TGCAGTGCTAGTGGGGGGCAGGGTCTAGATCAGCCCCAGCATTTT.

This clonotype was seen only a few times. The CDR3 spells CASGLVLGEGRGYTF. The DNA of the CDR3 is TGTGCTAGTGGTTTGGTACTCGGAGAGGGTCGTGGCTACACCTTC. This chain connects TRBV12-5 to TRBJ1-2; D call uncertain. Per the germline V gene, CDR1 is LGHNT and CDR2 is FRNRAP. Trimming pared 0 bases from V and 7 bases from J, leaving 15 bases between. The CDR3 spans 15 residues. Full variable domain (remainder filled in from reference TRBV12-5 and TRBJ1-2): DARVTQTPRHKVTEMGQEVTMRCQPILGHNTVFWYRQTMMQGLELLAYFRNRAPLDDSGMPKDRFSAEMPDATLATLKIQPSEPRDSAVYFCASGLVLGEGRGYTFGSGTRLTVV.

This clonotype has only a few counts. The V gene is TRBV12-3 or TRBV12-4, the J gene TRBJ2-3, with a possible D match to TRBD1 (6 bases). V dropped 3 bases and J dropped 3 bases, with 19 bases sitting between them. The CDR3 spans 17 residues. Here the CDR3 reads CASSFRPMGARTDTQYF. CDR3 coding DNA: TGTGCCAGCAGTTTTCGCCCCATGGGGGCGAGGACAGATACGCAGTATTTT.

This clonotype was counted only a few times. The chain links TRBV6-5 to TRBJ1-2; 7 bases fit TRBD1. Germline V gene data show CDR1 as MNHEY and CDR2 as SVGAGI. The trim removed 6 bases at V and 6 bases at J, leaving 13 bases unmatched. This CDR3 comprises 15 residues. CDR3 sequence: CASSLQGSVTNGYTF. DNA for the CDR3: TGTGCCAGCAGCCTACAGGGGAGCGTGACAAATGGCTACACCTTC.

The chain couples TRBV7-9 to TRBJ2-7; D is unresolved. Trimming pared 4 bases from V and 5 bases from J, leaving 18 bases between. Germline V lookup: CDR1 SEHNR, CDR2 FQNEAQ (reference sequence). The CDR3 extends over 15 amino acids. The CDR3 loop is CASSCLIVQSDEQYV. DNA of the CDR3: TGTGCCAGCAGCTGCCTGATAGTACAGTCTGACGAGCAGTACGTC.

This sequence joins TRBV7-2 and TRBJ2-7, with TRBD2 matching over 8 bases. The CDR3 consists of 17 residues. Trimming cost V 5 bases and J 2 bases; bases outside gene matches: 14. Germline CDR1 is SGHTA and CDR2 is FQGNSA. The CDR3 sequence is CASSISAGAVAAYEQYF. The DNA for the CDR3 is TGTGCCAGCAGCATTTCAGCGGGGGCCGTCGCTGCCTACGAGCAGTACTTC.

This clonotype appeared many times. This chain uses TRBV5-1 with TRBJ2-6; 9 nucleotides align to TRBD1. The CDR3 covers 17 residues. Germline V gene sequence: CDR1 SGHRS, CDR2 YFSETQ. V lost 7 bases to trimming and J lost 1 base; unmatched junction nucleotides: 9. DNA of the CDR3: TGCGCCAGCCAACGGGGACAGGGTTTTTCTGGGGCCAACGTCCTGACTTTC. The encoded protein is CASQRGQGFSGANVLTF.

This clonotype has just a few counts. The chain links TRBV12-3 or TRBV12-4 to TRBJ1-1; a weak D match, TRBD1 (6 bases). Between the trimmed V and J ends, which lost 3 bases and 8 bases, there was a span of 10 bases. There are 12 residues in the CDR3. CDR3 sequence (DNA): TGTGCCAGCAGTTTTAGACAGGTGGAAGCTTTCTTT. This translates into CASSFRQVEAFF.

This chain joins TRBV4-1 and TRBJ2-7; the D call may be TRBD1 or TRBD2 (5 bases each). Between the trimmed V and J ends, which lost 8 bases and 6 bases, there was a span of 26 bases. This CDR3 has 16 residues. CDR1 and CDR2 from the germline V gene are MGHRA and YSYEKL. This chain's CDR3 is CASGEEGTGKGSEQYV. The DNA for the CDR3 is TGCGCCAGCGGCGAAGAAGGGACGGGAAAAGGATCCGAGCAGTACGTC.

The CDR3 coding sequence is TGTGCCAGCAGCCCAGCGGGAGGGCCTTATGAGCAGTTCTTC. It yields the protein CASSPAGGPYEQFF. The chain uses TRBV6-6 and TRBJ2-1; TRBD2 aligns across 10 bases. Losses at the gene ends were 6 bases for V and 8 bases for J; bases not matched to a gene: 7. CDR3 length equals 14 residues. CDR1 and CDR2 (germline): MNHNY, SVGAGI (reference sequence).

This clonotype has only a few counts. J is TRBJ1-4 and V is TRBV18; D may be TRBD1 (5 bases). This CDR3 has 15 residues. The germline V gene encodes CDR1 KGHSH and CDR2 LQKENI. The ends were cut back, 3 bases at V and 8 bases at J, with 16 bases in the middle. CDR3 nucleotide sequence: TGTGCCAGCTCACCTCAGGGAATGGATCGAGAAAAACTGTTTTTT. It specifies CASSPQGMDREKLFF.

V usage is TRBV20-1 and J usage is TRBJ2-3; TRBD2 aligns across 10 bases. The CDR3 covers 16 residues. Germline V gene sequence: CDR1 DFQATT, CDR2 SNEGSKA (reference sequence). Trimming took 7 bases from V and 2 from J; bases not matched to a gene: 12. The CDR3 DNA follows: TGCAGTGTCAGGGGTTTAGCGGGGGGACACACAGATACGCAGTATTTT. Protein sequence: CSVRGLAGGHTDTQYF.

The sample holds many counts of this clonotype. V gene TRBV29-1 combines with J gene TRBJ2-1; a possible D gene is TRBD1 (6 bases). Germline assignment: CDR1 SQVTM and CDR2 ANQGSEA. Trimming removed 4 bases from V and 6 bases from J, with 19 bases in between. The CDR3 extends over 15 amino acids. The chain's CDR3 is CSVGPGQRLINEQFF. In DNA form, the CDR3 reads TGCAGCGTTGGACCAGGACAGCGGTTGATCAATGAGCAGTTCTTC.

There are a few counts of this clonotype. The J gene is TRBJ2-2, the V gene TRBV5-1; tentative D call: TRBD1 (5 bases). Germline CDR1 is SGHRS and CDR2 is YFSETQ. The CDR3 has 14 residues. With 5 bases removed from V and 3 bases from J, the gap between germline ends came to 11 bases. The CDR3 sequence is CASRGLLDTGELFF. CDR3 sequence (DNA): TGCGCCAGCAGGGGGCTTTTGGACACCGGGGAGCTGTTTTTT.

The sample holds a few counts of this clonotype. This chain connects TRBV13 to TRBJ1-2; 12 positions match TRBD1. Germline CDR1 is PRHDT and CDR2 is FYEKMQ (reference sequence). J lost 2 bases, V lost 5 bases, and 6 bases had no gene match. The CDR3 runs 16 residues. CDR3 in DNA: TGTGCCAGCAGCCCCCGGGGGACAGGGGGCAACTATGGCTACACCTTC. This gives the protein CASSPRGTGGNYGYTF.

As regards this clonotype: Sequence at one end of the junction differs from germline and may be a read error. The chain combines TRBV29-1 with TRBJ2-1; D may be TRBD1 (6 bases). The length of the CDR3 is 12 residues. CDR1 is SQVTM, CDR2 ANQGSEA, per germline. This CDR3 is CSGDRQANEQLF. CDR3 nucleotides: TGCAGCGGAGACAGGCAAGCGAATGAGCAGTTATTC.

J is TRBJ1-3 and V is TRBV29-1; TRBD1 agrees at 12 bases. The V gene's germline CDR1 is SQVTM and CDR2 ANQGSEA. The ends lost 5 bases at V and 9 bases at J; junction bases unmatched: 14. The CDR3 is 16 residues long. Here the CDR3 reads CSVSGTGGAGVSTIYF. CDR3 in DNA: TGCAGCGTTAGCGGGACAGGGGGCGCAGGTGTAAGCACCATATATTTT.

This sequence joins TRBV7-3 and TRBJ2-2; no clear D. CDR1 and CDR2 (germline): SGHTA, FQGTGA. The CDR3 extends over 15 amino acids. V lost 5 bases, J lost 0 bases, and 10 bases lay in between. CDR3 nucleotides: TGTGCCAGCAGCAAAGGACCAACGAACACCGGGGAGCTGTTTTTT. Protein product: CASSKGPTNTGELFF. Full variable domain (missing parts from reference TRBV7-3 and TRBJ2-2): GAGVSQTPSNKVTEKGKYVELRCDPISGHTALYWYRQSLGQGPEFLIYFQGTGAADDSGLPNDRFFAVRPEGSVSTLKIQRTERGDSAVYLCASSKGPTNTGELFFGEGSRLTVL.

This clonotype has a handful of counts. V and J are TRBV6-1 and TRBJ1-6; D gene ambiguous. The germline V gene encodes CDR1 MNHNS and CDR2 SASEGT. The V end was cut by 0 bases, the J end by 10 bases, with 10 bases between. The CDR3 has 14 amino acids. CDR3 residues: CASSEAQWPSPLHF. Here the CDR3 DNA reads TGTGCCAGCAGTGAAGCCCAGTGGCCATCACCCCTCCACTTT.

The sample holds a few counts of this clonotype. CDR3 region: CASSRLQGVGTEAFF. Written as DNA, the CDR3 is TGTGCCAGCAGCCGCCTCCAAGGGGTAGGCACTGAAGCTTTCTTT. This chain joins TRBV12-3 or TRBV12-4 and TRBJ1-1; tentatively, D is TRBD1 (5 bases). The CDR3 length is 15 residues. Trimming removed 6 bases from V and 4 bases from J, with 18 bases in between.

For this clonotype: Being one base from a much bigger clone, this may be a read error. This rearrangement joins TRBV12-3 or TRBV12-4 to TRBJ1-2; 7 positions match TRBD1. The CDR3 extends over 13 amino acids. V was pared by 5 bases and J by 3 bases, with 3 bases of the junction left unmatched. CDR3 amino acids: CASSARGDYGYTF. CDR3 coding DNA: TGTGCCAGCAGTGCCAGGGGGGACTATGGCTACACCTTC.

This clonotype was picked up many times. The J gene is TRBJ2-3, the V gene TRBV7-2; maybe TRBD2 (5 bases). Trimming left V 1 base short and J 5 bases short, with 7 bases between. Germline loops: CDR1 SGHTA, CDR2 FQGNSA. This CDR3 contains 13 residues. As DNA, the CDR3 is TGTGCCAGCAGCTTAGTGGGAGTAGATACGCAGTATTTT. Translated: CASSLVGVDTQYF.

V is TRBV20-1 and J is TRBJ1-1; D remains ambiguous. Germline loops: CDR1 DFQATT, CDR2 SNEGSKA (reference sequence). V lost 3 bases and J lost 8, with 13 bases in between. The CDR3 runs to 12 residues. The CDR3 coding sequence is TGCAGTGCTAGGTCGCGGGGTCCCGAAGCTTTCTTT. This translates into CSARSRGPEAFF.

The V call is TRBV7-2, the J call TRBJ2-4; D might be TRBD1 (6 bases). CDR1 is SGHTA and CDR2 is FQGNSA in the germline V gene. The CDR3 is 18 residues long. Trimming pared 1 base from V and 1 base from J, leaving 17 bases between. As DNA, the CDR3 is TGTGCCAGCAGCTTAGAGGGGTTTGGGCAGGGGGCCAAAAACATTCAGTACTTC. As protein: CASSLEGFGQGAKNIQYF. Variable domain in full (rest from reference TRBV7-2 and TRBJ2-4): GAGVSQSPSNKVTEKGKDVELRCDPISGHTALYWYRQSLGQGLEFLIYFQGNSAPDKSGLPSDRFSAERTGGSVSTLTIQRTQQEDSAVYLCASSLEGFGQGAKNIQYFGAGTRLSVL.

A remark on this clonotype: A much larger clone sits a single nucleotide away, making a read error possible. The genes are TRBV20-1 and TRBJ1-2, with 7 positions matching TRBD1. The CDR3 spans 12 residues. The germline V gene encodes CDR1 DFQATT and CDR2 SNEGSKA (reference sequence). Here the CDR3 DNA reads TGCGGCGCGGGATCAGGGGGAGGGGGCTACACCTTC. It encodes CGAGSGGGGYTF.

Only a few counts were recorded for this clonotype. The rearrangement links TRBV27 to TRBJ2-6, with unresolved D. Germline loops: CDR1 MNHEY, CDR2 SMNVEV (reference sequence). V shed 5 bases and J shed 0 bases, with 5 bases lying between them. The CDR3 is 14 residues long. DNA for the CDR3: TGTGCCAGCAGTGAATTCTCTGGGGCCAACGTCCTGACTTTC. This codes for CASSEFSGANVLTF. Complete variable domain (other parts from reference TRBV27 and TRBJ2-6): EAQVTQNPRYLITVTGKKLTVTCSQNMNHEYMSWYRQDPGLGLRQIYYSMNVEVTDKGDVPEGYKVSRKEKRNFPLILESPSPNQTSLYFCASSEFSGANVLTFGAGSRLTVL.

This clonotype was seen a handful of times. The chain is built from TRBV28 and TRBJ2-3; TRBD1 aligns across 8 bases. V was pared by 5 bases and J by 11 bases, with 6 bases of the junction left unmatched. This CDR3 is 12 amino acids long. The germline V gene has CDR1 MDHEN and CDR2 SYDVKM. As DNA, the CDR3 is TGTGCCAGCAGTCCCAATACAGGGGGGCAGTATTTT. Protein product: CASSPNTGGQYF.

The chain uses TRBV12-3 or TRBV12-4 and TRBJ2-7; the D gene is possibly TRBD1 (6 bases). V was shortened by 5 bases and J by 5 bases, with 16 bases between the two germline ends. CDR3 length equals 14 residues. CDR3 bases: TGTGCCAGCAGTCCAGGGGCCCAGATCCACGAGCAGTACTTC. It translates to CASSPGAQIHEQYF.

The J gene is TRBJ2-1, the V gene TRBV5-1; 13 bases match TRBD2. Trimming cost V 3 bases and J 5 bases; bases outside gene matches: 5. The CDR3 length is 16 residues. The germline V gene encodes CDR1 SGHRS and CDR2 YFSETQ. CDR3 in DNA: TGCGCCAGCAGCTGGAGAGGACTAGCGGGGGACAATGAGCAGTTCTTC. Translating it yields CASSWRGLAGDNEQFF.

This chain links TRBV12-3 or TRBV12-4 with TRBJ1-1; D is undetermined. This CDR3 has 15 residues. V gave up 2 bases and J gave up 1 base, with 11 bases separating them. The CDR3: CASSLQDPRNTEAFF. The CDR3 region has the DNA TGTGCCAGCAGTTTACAGGACCCAAGGAACACTGAAGCTTTCTTT.